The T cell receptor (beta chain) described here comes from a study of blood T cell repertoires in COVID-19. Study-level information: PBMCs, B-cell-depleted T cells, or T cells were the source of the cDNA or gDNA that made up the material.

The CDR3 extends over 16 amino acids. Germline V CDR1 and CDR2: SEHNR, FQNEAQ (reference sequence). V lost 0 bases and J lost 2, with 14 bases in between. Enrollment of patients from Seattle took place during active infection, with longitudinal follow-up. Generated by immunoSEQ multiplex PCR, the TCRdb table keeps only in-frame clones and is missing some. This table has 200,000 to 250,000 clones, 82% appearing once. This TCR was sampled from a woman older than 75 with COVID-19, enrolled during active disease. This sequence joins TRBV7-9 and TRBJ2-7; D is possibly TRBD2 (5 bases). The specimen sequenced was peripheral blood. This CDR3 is CASSLAGGLEAYEQYF. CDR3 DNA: TGTGCCAGCAGCTTAGCTGGCGGACTTGAAGCCTACGAGCAGTACTTC.